Following are 19 T cell receptor beta chains from one sample sequenced in a study of Ad26.COV2.S vaccination and SARS-CoV-2 variants. The sample's treatment: about 20 received Ad26.COV2.S at low or high dose, single or two shots; about 5 received placebo; per-sample allocation not given. Material that was analyzed had been drawn on day 63 after the first vaccine or placebo injection. Profiling relied on immunoSEQ multiplex PCR, and the TCRdb table lists in-frame clones only, not all of them. The sample has about 480,000 clones; approximately 88% are singletons. Here the sequenced sample was peripheral blood, taken in a trial of Ad26.COV2.S vaccine versus placebo. The source is a person aged 18-65 years who received the Ad26.COV2.S COVID-19 vaccine or a placebo.

This rearrangement joins TRBV7-8 to TRBJ1-3, with 9 bases identical to TRBD1. V lost 4 bases and J lost 4; bases outside the gene matches: 17. The CDR3 runs 19 residues. Germline V lookup: CDR1 SGHVS, CDR2 FQNEAQ. The CDR3 reads CASSSVVSTGTGSGNTIYF. The CDR3 DNA reads as TGTGCCAGCAGCTCAGTGGTGTCCACCGGGACAGGGTCGGGAAACACCATATATTTT.

The genes are TRBV2 and TRBJ2-3; D is perhaps TRBD1 (6 bases). Germline V gene sequence: CDR1 SNHLY, CDR2 FYNNEI. V was clipped by 6 bases and J by 5 bases, with 12 bases between them. This CDR3 is 13 amino acids long. The CDR3 DNA reads TGTGCCAGCAGGGTAATAGGGGGAGATACGCAGTATTTT. Amino acids: CASRVIGGDTQYF.

The gene calls are TRBV5-1 and TRBJ2-2; D gene unclear. Between the trimmed V and J ends, which lost 1 base and 0 bases, there was a span of 7 bases. The CDR3 is made up of 15 amino acids. Germline CDR1 SGHRS, CDR2 YFSETQ. The CDR3 DNA follows: TGCGCCAGCAGCTTGATGGAGCCGAACACCGGGGAGCTGTTTTTT. Translation gives CASSLMEPNTGELFF.

For the CDR3, the DNA is TGTGCCAGTAGCACCACAGGGCTCCGCGGACGGAACACTGAAGCTTTCTTT. Translated: CASSTTGLRGRNTEAFF. The chain carries TRBV19 and TRBJ1-1; a weak D match, TRBD1 (6 bases). The CDR3 contains 17 residues. Per germline, CDR1 LNHDA and CDR2 SQIVND (reference sequence). Trimming shortened V by 6 bases and J by 1 base, and 21 bases separated the two germline ends.

The rearrangement links TRBV19 to TRBJ2-3, with a tentative D call TRBD2 (5 bases). The V end was cut by 2 bases, the J end by 3 bases, with 12 bases between. This CDR3 is built from 15 residues. The V gene's germline CDR1 is LNHDA and CDR2 SQIVND (reference sequence). Here the CDR3 reads CASSITTRGTDTQYF. CDR3 nucleotides: TGTGCCAGTAGTATAACGACACGCGGGACAGATACGCAGTATTTT.

This chain connects TRBV19 to TRBJ1-5, with 9 bases fitting TRBD1. The CDR3 contains 16 residues. V lost 3 bases to trimming and J lost 6 bases; unmatched junction nucleotides: 9. Germline V gene data show CDR1 as LNHDA and CDR2 as SQIVND (reference sequence). CDR3 DNA: TGTGCCAGTAGTATGGGAGTTCAGACAGGGGGTCAGCCCCAGCATTTT. This sequence encodes CASSMGVQTGGQPQHF.

This chain connects TRBV21-1 to TRBJ2-3; the table gives TRBD1 as D, unverified against the DNA. TRBV21-1 has pseudogene status. The CDR3 is made up of 13 amino acids. In DNA form, the CDR3 reads TGTGCCAGCAGCAAAACAGGACAGGGGGAATTTTCTTTT. It encodes CASSKTGQGEFSF.

The chain uses TRBV28 and TRBJ2-3; 12 nucleotides agree with TRBD2. Germline V CDR1 and CDR2: MDHEN, SYDVKM. This CDR3 comprises 20 residues. After removal of 5 bases from V and 0 bases from J, the junction contained 15 bases not matched to a gene. CDR3 amino acids: CASSRGLAGLKDRSTDTQYF. The CDR3 nucleotides read TGTGCCAGCAGTCGTGGACTAGCGGGACTAAAGGATCGGAGCACAGATACGCAGTATTTT. The whole variable domain, remainder taken from reference TRBV28 and TRBJ2-3, is DVKVTQSSRYLVKRTGEKVFLECVQDMDHENMFWYRQDPGLGLRLIYFSYDVKMKEKGDIPEGYSVSREKKERFSLILESASTNQTSMYLCASSRGLAGLKDRSTDTQYFGPGTRLTVL.

The chain couples TRBV7-9 to TRBJ1-4; D gene ambiguous. Trimming shortened V by 1 base and J by 4 bases, and 4 bases separated the two germline ends. CDR3 length: 13 amino acids. Per the germline V gene, CDR1 is SEHNR and CDR2 is FQNEAQ (reference sequence). CDR3 nucleotide sequence: TGTGCCAGCAGCTTAGACAGTAATGAAAAACTGTTTTTT. Its translation: CASSLDSNEKLFF.

J is TRBJ1-3 and V is TRBV19; 9 bases map to TRBD1. Germline V lookup: CDR1 LNHDA, CDR2 SQIVND (reference sequence). CDR3 size: 17 residues. V lost 11 bases and J lost 7; bases outside the gene matches: 21. CDR3 residues: CAGNQNPGTGLGNTIYF. The CDR3 nucleotides read TGTGCCGGAAACCAAAACCCCGGGACAGGGTTGGGGAACACCATATATTTT.

The chain carries TRBV29-1 and TRBJ2-1; 8 bases map to TRBD2. Trimming removed 7 bases from V and 7 bases from J; junction bases left unmatched: 9. Germline-derived CDR1 and CDR2 are SQVTM and ANQGSEA. This CDR3 region has 13 residues. The CDR3 reads CSGAGGGRNEQFF. In DNA, the CDR3 is TGCAGCGGCGCGGGGGGAGGACGGAATGAGCAGTTCTTC.

This chain joins TRBV19 and TRBJ2-3; a weak D match, TRBD2 (6 bases). The CDR3 runs to 15 residues. Trimming took 5 bases from V and 9 from J, leaving 21 bases between them. Per the germline V gene, CDR1 is LNHDA and CDR2 is SQIVND (reference sequence). The CDR3 here is CASSRDFPPRGTQYF. The CDR3 region has the DNA TGTGCCAGTAGTCGGGACTTTCCACCCCGTGGGACGCAGTATTTT.

This chain connects TRBV27 to TRBJ2-7, with TRBD1 matching over 10 bases. CDR3 size: 16 residues. Germline trimming cut 5 bases from V and 5 bases from J; bases unmatched to any gene: 12. From germline, CDR1 is MNHEY and CDR2 SMNVEV (reference sequence). The CDR3 reads CASSARRQGANHEQYF. The CDR3 nucleotides read TGTGCCAGCAGTGCCCGGAGACAGGGGGCGAACCACGAGCAGTACTTC.

This CDR3 is CASSQSRRESNQPQHF. Written as DNA, the CDR3 is TGCGCCAGCAGTCAATCGAGGCGGGAGAGCAATCAGCCCCAGCATTTT. J is TRBJ1-5 and V is TRBV23-1; D uncertain. TRBV23-1 qualifies as an ORF whose function is uncertain. Trimming took 0 bases from V and 1 from J, leaving 10 bases between them. There are 16 residues in the CDR3.

The chain is built from TRBV7-3 and TRBJ1-1, with a weak D call TRBD1 (5 bases). Germline CDR1 SGHTA, CDR2 FQGTGA. Trimming left V 5 bases short and J 0 bases short, with 16 bases between. The CDR3 covers 16 residues. The CDR3 nucleotides read TGTGCCAGCAGCACATTTATAGGGACGGTGAACACTGAAGCTTTCTTT. Its protein is CASSTFIGTVNTEAFF.

V is TRBV2 and J is TRBJ2-7; maybe TRBD1 (6 bases). CDR3 length: 14 residues. Germline-derived CDR1 and CDR2 are SNHLY and FYNNEI. V was trimmed by 6 bases and J by 1 base, leaving 13 bases between them. This chain's CDR3 is CASSAGTTSYEQYF. DNA of the CDR3: TGTGCCAGCAGCGCCGGGACAACTTCCTACGAGCAGTACTTC. Variable domain in full (rest from reference TRBV2 and TRBJ2-7): EPEVTQTPSHQVTQMGQEVILRCVPISNHLYFYWYRQILGQKVEFLVSFYNNEISEKSEIFDDQFSVERPDGSNFTLKIRSTKLEDSAMYFCASSAGTTSYEQYFGPGTRLTVT.

CDR3 sequence reads: CASSTGGRAGELFF. CDR3 nucleotides: TGTGCCAGCAGCACAGGGGGTCGGGCCGGGGAGCTGTTTTTT. The V gene is TRBV6-5, the J gene TRBJ2-2, with 8 bases lining up with TRBD1. The V segment lost 6 bases and the J segment 6 bases; nucleotides outside the gene matches: 6. The CDR3 is 14 amino acids. The germline V gene has CDR1 MNHEY and CDR2 SVGAGI.

The V gene is TRBV5-8, the J gene TRBJ2-1; 8 nucleotides align to TRBD1. V trimming: 7 bases; J trimming: 9 bases; junction bases outside the gene matches: 9. Per germline, CDR1 SGHTS and CDR2 YDEGEE. The CDR3 loop spans 13 amino acids. CDR3 DNA: TGTGCCAGCCAGGGGGCAGCTCCATCTGAGCAGTTCTTC. It encodes CASQGAAPSEQFF.

This sequence joins TRBV19 and TRBJ1-1; D might be TRBD1 (5 bases). CDR1 and CDR2 (germline): LNHDA, SQIVND (reference sequence). The ends were cut back, 1 base at V and 1 base at J, with 10 bases in the middle. This CDR3 region has 15 residues. This CDR3 is CASSIGTGQNTEAFF. CDR3 nucleotides: TGTGCCAGTAGTATAGGAACAGGCCAGAACACTGAAGCTTTCTTT.